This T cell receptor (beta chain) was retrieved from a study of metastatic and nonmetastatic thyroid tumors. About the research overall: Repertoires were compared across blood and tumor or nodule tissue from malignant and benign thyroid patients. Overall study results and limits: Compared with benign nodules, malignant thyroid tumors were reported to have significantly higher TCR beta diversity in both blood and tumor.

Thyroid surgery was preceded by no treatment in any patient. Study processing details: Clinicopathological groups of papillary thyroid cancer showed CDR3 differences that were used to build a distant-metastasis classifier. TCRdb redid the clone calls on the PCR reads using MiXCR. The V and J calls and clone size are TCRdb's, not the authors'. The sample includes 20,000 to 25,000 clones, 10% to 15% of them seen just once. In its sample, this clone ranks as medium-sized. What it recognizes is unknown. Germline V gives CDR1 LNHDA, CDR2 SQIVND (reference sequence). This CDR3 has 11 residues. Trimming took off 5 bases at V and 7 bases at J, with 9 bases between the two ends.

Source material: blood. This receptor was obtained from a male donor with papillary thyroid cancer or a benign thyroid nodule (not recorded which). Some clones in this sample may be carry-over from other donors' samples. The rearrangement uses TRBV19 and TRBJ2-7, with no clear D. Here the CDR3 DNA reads TGTGCCAGTAGTTCATGGGGTGAGCAGTACTTC. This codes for CASSSWGEQYF.